Described below is a single TCR beta chain sequence and its context. This clonotype was recorded a few times. This receptor's antigen is unknown. No qualities accompany the bases; no much larger clone lies one base away. Peripheral blood CD8+ and CD4+ T cells from healthy donors, Susac syndrome patients and multiple sclerosis patients were profiled using high-throughput TCR beta sequencing. The Susac syndrome patients fulfilled recently defined diagnostic criteria for definite or probable disease. Bulk CD8+ and CD4+ T cells were purified by magnetic negative isolation, while CD8+ TEMRA cells were enriched using FACS. Blood was drawn into EDTA tubes, processed within 24 hours, and PBMCs were isolated by density gradient centrifugation. PBMCs destined for TCR sequencing were cryopreserved in liquid nitrogen and later thawed in a 37 °C water bath. A purity of at least 90% was achieved for sorted or isolated CD4+, CD8+ and CD8+ TEMRA cells.

These data originate in a study of CD8 T cells in Susac syndrome (dated by TCRdb to the late 2010s). As for the study more broadly: Among the Susac syndrome patients who were sequenced, clinically active disease was present in six and clinical remission was observed in fewer than 10. At the time of blood withdrawal, Susac syndrome patients were either therapy-naive, taking corticosteroids (with some also receiving IVIg), or on IVIg alone. The study used repertoire sequencing to test whether antigen drove CD8+ T cell activation and differentiation in Susac syndrome. Broader findings and caveats from the paper: The TCR sequencing and HLA analysis was acknowledged to have included a relatively small number of individuals. No clonal expansion was detected in the CD4+ T cell repertoire of Susac syndrome patients.

The CDR3 spans 13 residues, from the cysteine through the phenylalanine. Solely the CDR3 DNA is kept, with 39 bases framed from the first base. The germline V end is reduced by 6 bases and the J end by 2 bases; junction bases left unmatched: 1. Looking up the germline V gene (reference sequence) yields CDR1 MNHEY and CDR2 SMNVEV. RNA was extracted using the RNeasy kit, and about 0.5 to 1 microgram was reverse transcribed with random hexamers. TCR beta CDR3 regions were amplified with the immunoSEQ multiplex PCR assay covering 54 Vbeta and 13 Jbeta segments. PCR amplification bias was corrected using a synthetic template baseline for primer optimization and computational correction. The authors' analysis ran thus. Reads were assigned to V, D and J genes according to IMGT and analyzed in immunoSEQ Analyzer, with only productive sequences retained. Clonality was computed as one minus Shannon entropy normalized by log2 of the number of productive unique sequences. Public and private clones were assessed among the 100 most prevalent clones of each patient and control. Clones were defined as Susac-specific if absent from the healthy and MS cohorts, from under 1,200 published viral clones and from other ImmuneACCESS disease sequences. TCRdb took the public reads, trimmed them with fastp at Q25, ran MiXCR for clone calling and kept in-frame beta chains. Rows with one shared CDR3 protein collapse into an entry with the most common genes and DNA. The V and J calls here are based on TCRdb, not the publication. The sample table lists more than 200,000 distinct CDR3 sequences, 94% of them with a count of one. Of the sample, about 0.15% falls within the top ten clones.

The TCR originated in a human donor with Susac syndrome. The sample taken for sequencing was CD4+ T cells from PBMCs. Here the chain combines TRBV27 and TRBJ1-3, and 7 bases in between align with TRBD1. The CDR3 region has the sequence CASSTGAGNTIYF. The DNA sequence follows: TGTGCCAGCAGCACAGGGGCTGGAAACACCATATATTTT.